The T cell receptor (beta chain) described here comes from a study of lymphopenia after photon versus proton radiotherapy. Study-level points and caveats: After the lymphocyte nadir, photon-treated repertoires showed oligoclonal expansion, especially of CD8+ Temra cells. Proton therapy kept repertoires fairly stable, unlike photons, which gained effector/memory cells.

TCRdb's copy holds only in-frame clones and misses some; the assay was immunoSEQ multiplex PCR. Among 20,000 to 25,000 clones listed, 84% were seen once. Worth noting for this clone: No antigen is known for it.

This sequence originates from a woman aged 50 to 60 with pancreatic cancer. The input for sequencing was peripheral blood, taken from a patient treated with photon-based radiotherapy.

Here the CDR3 reads CASSGTALNTEAFF. The CDR3 region has the DNA TGTGCCAGCAGCGGGACAGCATTGAACACTGAAGCTTTCTTT. The chain links TRBV5-6 to TRBJ1-1; TRBD1 matches at 7 bases. CDR1 is SGHDT, CDR2 YYEEEE, per germline. The ends lost 4 bases at V and 0 bases at J; junction bases unmatched: 3. CDR3 length: 14 amino acids.